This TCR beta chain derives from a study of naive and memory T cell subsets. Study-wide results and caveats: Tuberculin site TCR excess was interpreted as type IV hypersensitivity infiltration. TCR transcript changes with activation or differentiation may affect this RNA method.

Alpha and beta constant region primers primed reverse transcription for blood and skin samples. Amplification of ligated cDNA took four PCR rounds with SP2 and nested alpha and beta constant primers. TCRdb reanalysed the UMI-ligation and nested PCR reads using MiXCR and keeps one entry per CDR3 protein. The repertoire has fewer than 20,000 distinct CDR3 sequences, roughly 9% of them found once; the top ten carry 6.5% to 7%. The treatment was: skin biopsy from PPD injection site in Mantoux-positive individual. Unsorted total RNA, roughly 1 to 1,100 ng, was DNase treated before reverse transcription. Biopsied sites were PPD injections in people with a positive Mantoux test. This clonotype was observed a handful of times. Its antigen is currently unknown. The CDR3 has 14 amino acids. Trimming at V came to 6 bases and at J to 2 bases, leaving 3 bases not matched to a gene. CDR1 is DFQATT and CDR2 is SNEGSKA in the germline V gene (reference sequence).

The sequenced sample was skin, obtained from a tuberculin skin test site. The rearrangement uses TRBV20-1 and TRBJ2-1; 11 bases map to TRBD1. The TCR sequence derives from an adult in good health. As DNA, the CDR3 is TGCAGTGCGTGGACAGGGGGCCCCTACAATGAGCAGTTCTTC. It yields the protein CSAWTGGPYNEQFF.